This TCR beta chain was identified during a study of PD-L1 blockade in urothelial cancer. The sample's time point: peripheral blood 6 weeks after treatment start. The protocol was immunoSEQ multiplex PCR, while the TCRdb copy is restricted to in-frame clones and leaves out a portion. The table has about 91,000 clones, around four fifths seen once; the top ten hold over 7.5%. V was clipped by 5 bases and J by 3 bases; unmatched bases: 5. The CDR3 consists of 14 residues. Germline values: CDR1 SQVTM, CDR2 ANQGSEA. This sequence originates from a man aged 65-85 years with urothelial cancer. Material: PBMCs, obtained around atezolizumab (anti-PD-L1) treatment. The chain recombines TRBV29-1 with TRBJ2-2; TRBD1 matches 8 bases. DNA for the CDR3: TGCAGCGTTCGGGACAGGAGAGACACCGGGGAGCTGTTTTTT. This encodes CSVRDRRDTGELFF.